The present entry profiles one T cell receptor beta chain with its context. This entry belongs to a study of blood T cell repertoires in COVID-19. Study-wide context: T cells, B-cell-depleted T cells, or PBMCs provided the cDNA or gDNA that served as material.

Study processing details: Reference gene primer amplification yielded estimated nucleated cell counts. The data were produced by immunoSEQ multiplex PCR, yet TCRdb's version contains in-frame clones alone and is incomplete. Clone size and the V and J calls come from that table; the DNA yielded D and trimming. This table has 200,000 to 250,000 clones, about 84% appearing once. The CDR3 extends over 12 amino acids. Germline lookup yields CDR1 SGHTA and CDR2 FQGNSA. V lost 5 bases to trimming and J lost 7 bases, with 9 bases between them. Sequencing was carried out using PBMCs or T cells enriched from blood (not recorded which). The sequence came from a young man with acute COVID-19. The chain recombines TRBV7-2 with TRBJ2-1; a weak D match, TRBD1 (5 bases). In DNA form, the CDR3 reads TGTGCCAGCAGCCAGCCAGGGAATGAGCAGTTCTTC. Protein product: CASSQPGNEQFF.